A selection of T cell receptor beta chains follows, all from one sample in a study of T cells of healthy individuals. Via MiXCR, TCRdb re-called the 5' RACE reads, giving one row per CDR3 protein. The data show more than 85,000 distinct CDR3 sequences, under 20% seen once. These TCRs come from a human donor in good health. CDR3s leave out the opening cysteine and the closing phenylalanine or tryptophan.

TRBJ1-3	11	TRBV9	ASSITSGNTIY
TRBJ2-5	13	TRBV15	ATSRDKGVQETQY
TRBJ2-3	18	TRBV4-3	ASSHLVDSSYITSTDTQY
TRBJ2-1	17	TRBV27	ASRNPRGRKASSYNEQF
TRBJ2-7	13	TRBV9	ASSVSGVSSYEQY
TRBJ2-1	17	TRBV6-2/TRBV6-3	ASSYGVSGDTTSYNEQF
TRBJ1-3	15	TRBV12-3/TRBV12-4	ASNTGERRRSGNTIY
TRBJ1-2	11	TRBV29-1	SVSSVANYGYT
TRBJ2-7	10	TRBV7-2	ASSLVTGEQY
TRBJ1-6	14	TRBV4-1	ASSLSLGGYNSPLH